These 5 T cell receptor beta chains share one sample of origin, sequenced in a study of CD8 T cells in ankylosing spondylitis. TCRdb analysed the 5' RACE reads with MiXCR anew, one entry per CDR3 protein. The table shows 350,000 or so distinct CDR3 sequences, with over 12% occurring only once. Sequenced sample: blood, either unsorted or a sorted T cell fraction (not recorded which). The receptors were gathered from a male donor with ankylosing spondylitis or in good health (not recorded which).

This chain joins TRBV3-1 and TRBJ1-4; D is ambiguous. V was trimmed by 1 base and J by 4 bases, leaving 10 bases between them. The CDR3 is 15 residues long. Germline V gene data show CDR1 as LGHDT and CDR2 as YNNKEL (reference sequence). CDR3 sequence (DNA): TGTGCCAGCAGCCAAGGGGCCGGCCGTAATGAAAAACTGTTTTTT. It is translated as CASSQGAGRNEKLFF.

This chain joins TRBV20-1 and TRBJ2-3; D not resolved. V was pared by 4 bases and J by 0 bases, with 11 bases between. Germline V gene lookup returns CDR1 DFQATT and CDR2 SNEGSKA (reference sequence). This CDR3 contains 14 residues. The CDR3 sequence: CSAMALRSTDTQYF. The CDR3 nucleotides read TGCAGTGCTATGGCCCTGCGGAGCACAGATACGCAGTATTTT.

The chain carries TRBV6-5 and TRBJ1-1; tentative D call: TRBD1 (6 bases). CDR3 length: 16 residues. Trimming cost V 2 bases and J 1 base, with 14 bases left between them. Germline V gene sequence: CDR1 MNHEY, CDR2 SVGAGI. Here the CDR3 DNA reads TGTGCCAGCAGTTACGGTTCCAGGACAGCGAACACTGAAGCTTTCTTT. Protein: CASSYGSRTANTEAFF.

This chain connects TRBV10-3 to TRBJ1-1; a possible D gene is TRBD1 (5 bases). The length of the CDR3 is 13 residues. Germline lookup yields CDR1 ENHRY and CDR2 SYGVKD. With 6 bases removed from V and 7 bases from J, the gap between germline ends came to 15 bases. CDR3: CAIRDDRRGEAFF. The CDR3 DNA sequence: TGTGCCATCAGAGACGACCGGAGGGGTGAAGCTTTCTTT.

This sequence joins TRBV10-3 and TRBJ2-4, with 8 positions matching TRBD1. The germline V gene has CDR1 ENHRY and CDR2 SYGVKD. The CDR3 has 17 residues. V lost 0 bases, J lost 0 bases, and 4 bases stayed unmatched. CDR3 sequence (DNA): TGTGCCATCAGTGAGTCAGGACAGGGCCTAGCCAAAAACATTCAGTACTTC. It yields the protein CAISESGQGLAKNIQYF.